The clone carrying this T cell receptor (beta chain) is judged medium-sized. The target antigen is unknown. The entry originates in a study of spatial heterogeneity in lung cancer. In the library, each TCR cDNA molecule bore its own unique molecular identifier. TCRdb independently ran MiXCR on the 5' RACE reads; one entry per CDR3 protein. The sample contains tens of thousands of distinct CDR3 sequences, 5.5% to 8.5% of which appear only once. Time point meaning: sample taken at primary tumor resection. In each case, whole RNA from tumor, nontumor lung or frozen PBMC was sequenced unsorted. Donors were fewer than 90 untreated early-stage non-small cell lung cancer patients. Findings and limits, study-wide: Ubiquitous, expanded tumor-derived TCRs were more frequently observed in blood at resection than at follow-up.

This CDR3 comprises 16 residues. J lost 7 bases, V lost 0 bases, and 12 bases had no gene match. Germline V lookup: CDR1 DFQATT, CDR2 SNEGSKA (reference sequence). This chain links TRBV20-1 with TRBJ2-1; 7 bases are a match to TRBD2. This sample comprised PBMCs, obtained at surgery. This sequence originates from a male donor with early-stage non-small cell lung cancer. The CDR3 DNA reads TGCAGTGCTAGAGATCCCGGGAGGCCAGGAGGTAATGAGCAGTTCTTC. This gives the protein CSARDPGRPGGNEQFF.